The entry below describes one T cell receptor beta chain. Its specificity is unknown. The PCR used 60 Vbeta and 13 Jbeta primers. Measured with immunoSEQ multiplex PCR; TCRdb has only the in-frame clones, and not every one. In the table there are about 130,000 clones, about three quarters of which are singletons. The sample is drawn from a study of cytomegalovirus exposure and HLA in healthy donors. Study findings and constraints: Most TCR sequences were seen very rarely across donors, but some public TCRs occurred in many. Highly shared sequence variants in one cluster were likely a sequencing artifact. TCR beta V segments were, for the most part, productive about 87% or about 30% of the time in an earlier analysis. The study recorded 160 or so TCR beta chains that were cytomegalovirus-associated.

The TCR originated in a woman in her forties in good health and CMV-seronegative. The sample comprised PBMCs.

In DNA, the CDR3 is TGCGCCAGCAGTGGCGGGAGGTCAGATACGCAGTATTTT. Amino acid sequence: CASSGGRSDTQYF. The chain carries TRBV10-1 and TRBJ2-3; 8 bases map to TRBD2. Per the germline V gene, CDR1 is WNHNN and CDR2 is SYGVQD (reference sequence). The CDR3 runs 13 residues. The trim removed 4 bases at V and 4 bases at J, leaving 1 base unmatched.